The 22 T cell receptor beta chains given below trace back to one sample, sequenced in a study of control samples from healthy donors and cancer patients. Here immunoSEQ multiplex PCR was the method, and the copy in TCRdb shows in-frame clones only, minus some. The table has 150,000 to 200,000 clones, 85% to 90% seen once. Sequenced material: blood. These receptors came from a woman aged 45-60 years in good health.

This clone appeared once. In the same sample, other DNA sequences code for this CDR3. The rearrangement links TRBV18 to TRBJ2-7, with D unclear. Trimming shortened V by 3 bases and J by 3 bases, and 6 bases separated the two germline ends. There are 12 residues in the CDR3. Per germline, CDR1 KGHSH and CDR2 LQKENI. The chain's CDR3 is CASSPEGYEQYF. The CDR3 DNA reads as TGTGCCAGCTCACCGGAAGGCTACGAGCAGTACTTC.

The gene calls are TRBV18 and TRBJ1-3, with D hard to call. The CDR3 length is 17 residues. Germline V gene lookup returns CDR1 KGHSH and CDR2 LQKENI. Deletions cut 2 bases from V and 4 bases from J, with 18 bases between. The CDR3 nucleotides read TGTGCCAGCTCACCAATTCCCTCACGCACCTTGGGAAACACCATATATTTT. This translates into CASSPIPSRTLGNTIYF. Supplemented by reference TRBV18 and TRBJ1-3, the full variable domain reads NAGVMQNPRHLVRRRGQEARLRCSPMKGHSHVYWYRQLPEEGLKFMVYLQKENIIDESGMPKERFSAEFPKEGPSILRIQQVVRGDSAAYFCASSPIPSRTLGNTIYFGEGSWLTVV.

J is TRBJ1-1 and V is TRBV7-6, with 8 bases identical to TRBD1. From germline, CDR1 is SGHVS and CDR2 FNYEAQ. The CDR3 sequence is 13 residues long. J was trimmed by 7 bases and V by 3 bases; bases with no gene match: 4. CDR3 sequence: CASSLGQDYEAFF. CDR3 bases: TGTGCCAGCAGCTTGGGACAGGACTATGAAGCTTTCTTT.

The chain links TRBV4-1 to TRBJ1-2; weak D call: TRBD1 (5 bases). The V gene's germline CDR1 is MGHRA and CDR2 YSYEKL. There are 15 residues in the CDR3. The germline V and J ends were trimmed by 4 bases and 3 bases, with 15 bases remaining between them. The CDR3 nucleotides read TGCGCCAGCAGCCCCCCCAGGGCCAGGCACTATGGCTACACCTTC. Protein sequence: CASSPPRARHYGYTF.

The chain links TRBV12-3 or TRBV12-4 to TRBJ2-3; D unclear. The ends were cut back, 4 bases at V and 0 bases at J, with 2 bases in the middle. The CDR3 has 12 residues. CDR3 sequence: CASSSSTDTQYF. The DNA for the CDR3 is TGTGCCAGCAGTTCTAGCACAGATACGCAGTATTTT.

The chain joins TRBV28 to TRBJ2-1; D is possibly TRBD1 or TRBD2 (5 bases each). The V gene lost 7 bases and the J gene lost 3 bases, with 16 bases spanning the gap. Germline loops: CDR1 MDHEN, CDR2 SYDVKM. This CDR3 spans 15 amino acids. CDR3 in DNA: TGTGCCAGCAACCCGCCCGGGGCCCTCTACAATGAGCAGTTCTTC. It yields the protein CASNPPGALYNEQFF.

J is TRBJ1-3 and V is TRBV14, with D possibly being TRBD1 (5 bases). Per the germline V gene, CDR1 is SGHDN and CDR2 is FVKESK. CDR3 length: 14 residues. V was trimmed by 6 bases and J by 2 bases, leaving 11 bases between them. DNA for the CDR3: TGTGCCAGCAGTCGAAGCAGGGCTGGAAACACCATATATTTT. It specifies CASSRSRAGNTIYF.

This clone showed up just a few times. The chain uses TRBV9 and TRBJ2-7, with 12 bases identical to TRBD2. The CDR3 length is 15 residues. The ends lost 0 bases at V and 2 bases at J; junction bases unmatched: 0. CDR1 is SGDLS, CDR2 YYNGEE, per germline. The CDR3 DNA is TGTGCCAGCAGCGTAGGACTAGCGGGGGCCTACGAGCAGTACTTC. Amino acid sequence: CASSVGLAGAYEQYF. The full variable domain, its missing parts supplied by reference TRBV9 and TRBJ2-7, is DSGVTQTPKHLITATGQRVTLRCSPRSGDLSVYWYQQSLDQGLQFLIQYYNGEERAKGNILERFSAQQFPDLHSELNLSSLELGDSALYFCASSVGLAGAYEQYFGPGTRLTVT.

The J gene is TRBJ2-1, the V gene TRBV11-1; TRBD2 matches at 14 bases. V lost 4 bases and J lost 8; bases outside the gene matches: 4. The CDR3 is 15 amino acids. CDR1 and CDR2 from the germline V gene are SGHAT and FQDESV (reference sequence). The DNA for the CDR3 is TGTGCCAGCAGCTCGGGACTAGCGGGAGTATATGAGCAGTTCTTC. Its translation is CASSSGLAGVYEQFF.

This clone came up a few times. This sequence joins TRBV6-1 and TRBJ2-1, with 9 positions matching TRBD2. Trimming cost V 2 bases and J 4 bases; bases outside gene matches: 9. Germline V gene sequence: CDR1 MNHNS, CDR2 SASEGT. The CDR3 has 17 amino acids. In nucleotides, the CDR3 is TGTGCCAGCAGTGAATTTTTGCGGGGGGGCAGTTACAATGAGCAGTTCTTC. Translated: CASSEFLRGGSYNEQFF.

This chain uses TRBV7-9 with TRBJ1-5; D possibly corresponds to TRBD1 (5 bases). V shed 5 bases and J shed 6 bases, with 11 bases lying between them. Per the germline V gene, CDR1 is SEHNR and CDR2 is FQNEAQ (reference sequence). The CDR3 totals 13 residues. CDR3 in amino acids: CASSPGTVQPQHF. The CDR3 bases are TGTGCCAGCAGCCCTGGGACCGTTCAGCCCCAGCATTTT.

This chain connects TRBV19 to TRBJ2-5; a weak D match, TRBD1 (7 bases). CDR1 and CDR2 (germline): LNHDA, SQIVND (reference sequence). This CDR3 has 17 amino acids. The ends were cut back, 6 bases at V and 5 bases at J, with 25 bases in the middle. The CDR3: CASSPQTGRSREETQYF. The CDR3 nucleotides are TGTGCCAGTAGCCCACAGACAGGGAGGTCGAGGGAGGAGACCCAGTACTTC.

The chain has TRBV5-4 and TRBJ2-2; TRBD2 is a possible D gene (7 bases). Per the germline V gene, CDR1 is SGHNT and CDR2 is YYREEE (reference sequence). The CDR3 spans 15 residues. The ends were cut back, 0 bases at V and 6 bases at J, with 12 bases in the middle. The CDR3 nucleotides are TGTGCCAGCAGCTTGGCCCAGGGGAGGGCCGGGGAGCTGTTTTTT. This gives the protein CASSLAQGRAGELFF.

This clone was picked up one time. The chain links TRBV19 to TRBJ1-2; D is ambiguous. V lost 3 bases to trimming and J lost 2 bases, with 7 bases between them. Germline V gives CDR1 LNHDA, CDR2 SQIVND (reference sequence). This CDR3 is 13 amino acids long. The CDR3 DNA sequence: TGTGCCAGTAGTATGAAGCTGAACTATGGCTACACCTTC. It is translated as CASSMKLNYGYTF.

The chain recombines TRBV7-9 with TRBJ1-3; no clear D. The V gene's germline CDR1 is SEHNR and CDR2 FQNEAQ (reference sequence). CDR3 size: 16 residues. V lost 5 bases and J 3 bases, leaving 17 bases between the germline ends. The DNA of the CDR3 is TGTGCCAGCAGCAGCTTCTCTGCGGGTGGTGGAAACACCATATATTTT. Its protein is CASSSFSAGGGNTIYF.

J is TRBJ1-6 and V is TRBV20-1; no firm D call. CDR1 DFQATT and CDR2 SNEGSKA come from the germline V gene (reference sequence). The V end was cut by 0 bases, the J end by 12 bases, with 6 bases between. The CDR3 sequence is 11 residues long. DNA for the CDR3: TGCAGTGCTAGAGATTTGGGACCCCTCCACTTT. It codes for CSARDLGPLHF.

V usage is TRBV28 and J usage is TRBJ1-1; D is undetermined. V was cut by 6 bases and J by 6 bases, with 11 bases left in between. CDR3 length: 12 amino acids. Germline V lookup: CDR1 MDHEN, CDR2 SYDVKM. The CDR3 DNA sequence: TGTGCCAGCAGCTTTAGTTCGTCTGAAGCTTTCTTT. It codes for CASSFSSSEAFF. The full variable domain, its missing parts supplied by reference TRBV28 and TRBJ1-1, is DVKVTQSSRYLVKRTGEKVFLECVQDMDHENMFWYRQDPGLGLRLIYFSYDVKMKEKGDIPEGYSVSREKKERFSLILESASTNQTSMYLCASSFSSSEAFFGQGTRLTVV.

V is TRBV27 and J is TRBJ1-1; TRBD1 matches 8 bases. Germline trimming cut 5 bases from V and 4 bases from J; bases unmatched to any gene: 9. Germline assignment: CDR1 MNHEY and CDR2 SMNVEV (reference sequence). This CDR3 is built from 15 residues. CDR3 amino acids: CASSPRAGGLTEAFF. The CDR3 coding sequence is TGTGCCAGCAGTCCCCGCGCAGGGGGCCTCACTGAAGCTTTCTTT.

The chain's CDR3 is CAWSRDRGRTISYEQYF. The CDR3 DNA reads TGTGCCTGGTCCCGGGACAGGGGACGAACAATCTCCTACGAGCAGTACTTC. The V gene is TRBV30, the J gene TRBJ2-7, with 10 bases identical to TRBD1. V dropped 5 bases and J dropped 0; count of bases not matched to a gene: 13. From germline, CDR1 is GTSNPN and CDR2 SVGIG (reference sequence). This CDR3 spans 17 amino acids.

This sequence joins TRBV7-3 and TRBJ2-2; 12 nucleotides agree with TRBD2. Germline-derived CDR1 and CDR2 are SGHTA and FQGTGA. The CDR3 consists of 14 residues. The V and J ends lost 6 bases and 7 bases, in that order; junction bases with no gene match: 3. CDR3 loop: CASRRLAGVGELFF. CDR3 coding DNA: TGTGCCAGCAGAAGACTAGCGGGAGTCGGGGAGCTGTTTTTT.

The chain combines TRBV14 with TRBJ2-1, with a possible D match to TRBD2 (5 bases). V was trimmed by 1 base and J by 6 bases, leaving 28 bases between them. The CDR3 spans 20 residues. In germline, CDR1 is SGHDN, CDR2 FVKESK. CDR3 sequence reads: CASSQVTRRPILEAGNEQFF. The CDR3 region has the DNA TGTGCCAGCAGCCAAGTAACCAGACGGCCGATCTTGGAGGCCGGCAATGAGCAGTTCTTC.

J is TRBJ1-3 and V is TRBV5-4; TRBD1 matches at 9 bases. The germline V gene encodes CDR1 SGHNT and CDR2 YYREEE (reference sequence). CDR3 length equals 16 residues. J was trimmed by 0 bases and V by 10 bases; bases with no gene match: 11. In DNA form, the CDR3 reads TGTGCCGGGACAGGGAATCCCGATGTCTCTGGAAACACCATATATTTT. Amino acids: CAGTGNPDVSGNTIYF. The full variable domain, in which reference TRBV5-4 and TRBJ1-3 provide the parts outside the CDR3, is ETGVTQSPTHLIKTRGQQVTLRCSSQSGHNTVSWYQQALGQGPQFIFQYYREEENGRGNFPPRFSGLQFPNYSSELNVNALELDDSALYLCAGTGNPDVSGNTIYFGEGSWLTVV.